The 25 T cell receptor beta chains presented below share a single source sample, sequenced in a study of glioma-infiltrating T cells. TCR alpha and beta CDR3 regions were amplified from RNA using iRepertoire nested multiplex PCR. TCRdb processed the multiplex PCR reads anew with MiXCR; each CDR3 protein has one entry. The sample shows around 97,000 distinct CDR3 sequences, approximately 28% of them seen only once. The specimen was glioma tissue, nonneoplastic brain tissue, or PBMCs (not recorded which). The origin of the receptors is a human donor with low-grade glioma or glioblastoma, undergoing nonglioma brain surgery, or in good health (not recorded which).

This clonotype was recorded many times. Written as DNA, the CDR3 is TGTGCCAGTAGGGGCCGATACGACCCCAATCAGCCCCAGCATTTT. This translates into CASRGRYDPNQPQHF. V gene TRBV19 combines with J gene TRBJ1-5; the D is unclear. Germline V lookup: CDR1 LNHDA, CDR2 SQIVND (reference sequence). This CDR3 is built from 15 residues. V lost 6 bases and J lost 3, with 15 bases in between.

J is TRBJ1-6 and V is TRBV7-9; D gene unclear. Germline loops: CDR1 SEHNR, CDR2 FQNEAQ (reference sequence). The V end lost 6 bases, the J end lost 10 bases, and 10 bases lay between the germline ends. The CDR3 is 12 residues long. DNA for the CDR3: TGTGCCAGCAGTCCAGATAGATCACCCCTCCACTTT. Protein sequence: CASSPDRSPLHF.

The chain carries TRBV12-3 or TRBV12-4 and TRBJ1-5, with 8 bases matching TRBD1. The CDR3 covers 15 residues. V gave up 6 bases and J gave up 2 bases; unmatched junction bases: 6. CDR3 sequence: CASRFGQGGNQPQHF. The CDR3 nucleotides read TGTGCCAGCAGATTCGGACAGGGAGGCAATCAGCCCCAGCATTTT.

In this sample, this clonotype turned up many times. The CDR3 here is CASSYLRVSTDTQYF. CDR3 in DNA: TGTGCCAGCAGTTACCTGCGGGTCAGCACAGATACGCAGTATTTT. The chain recombines TRBV6-2 or TRBV6-3 with TRBJ2-3; possibly TRBD2 for D (5 bases). The V end was cut by 2 bases, the J end by 0 bases, with 9 bases between. The CDR3 covers 15 residues. CDR1 and CDR2 (germline): MNHEY, SVGEGT.

Ten or more counts support this clonotype. The chain has TRBV10-3 and TRBJ2-7; TRBD1 matches 9 bases. CDR1 ENHRY and CDR2 SYGVKD come from the germline V gene. This CDR3 has 15 amino acids. The junction had 11 bases not matched to a gene; V was cut back by 6 bases and J by 5 bases. CDR3 in DNA: TGTGCCATCAGGGACAGGGACAGGGAGTGGGACGAGCAGTACTTC. This sequence encodes CAIRDRDREWDEQYF.

The rearrangement uses TRBV6-1 and TRBJ2-4; D gene unclear. The CDR3 extends over 14 amino acids. The germline CDR1 and CDR2 sequences are MNHNS and SASEGT. The V and J ends lost 8 bases and 0 bases respectively, with 11 bases between them. The CDR3 nucleotides read TGTGCCAGCGGGCGAAGAGAAGCCAAAAACATTCAGTACTTC. This encodes CASGRREAKNIQYF.

This clonotype was recorded at least ten times. The J gene is TRBJ2-7, the V gene TRBV20-1; D gene uncertain. The CDR3 contains 14 residues. V was clipped by 2 bases and J by 1 base, with 12 bases between them. Looked up from germline, CDR1 is DFQATT and CDR2 is SNEGSKA (reference sequence). The CDR3 DNA is TGCAGTGCTAGAACCCAGTCGGTATCCTACGAGCAGTACTTC. It specifies CSARTQSVSYEQYF.

V and J are TRBV30 and TRBJ1-5; D call uncertain. V was trimmed by 0 bases and J by 4 bases, leaving 7 bases between them. The CDR3 runs to 13 residues. Germline lookup yields CDR1 GTSNPN and CDR2 SVGIG (reference sequence). The CDR3 region has the DNA TGTGCCTGGAGTGTACATGTTAATCAGCCCCAGCATTTT. This encodes CAWSVHVNQPQHF.

This clonotype occurred once. A much larger clone lies one base from this, so it may be a read error. This chain connects TRBV5-1 to TRBJ1-1, with D perhaps matching TRBD1 (5 bases). Trimming removed 4 bases from V and 6 bases from J, with 16 bases in between. The germline V gene encodes CDR1 SGHRS and CDR2 YFSETQ. This CDR3 comprises 14 residues. CDR3 loop: CASSDVGGRAEAFF. CDR3 bases: TGCGCCAGCAGCGATGTCGGGGGTCGCGCTGAAGCTTTCTTT.

Regarding this clonotype: One junction end disagrees with the germline gene, perhaps due to a read error. The genes are TRBV4-2 and TRBJ2-1; D not resolved. The CDR3 consists of 15 residues. CDR1 LGHNA and CDR2 YNFKEQ come from the germline V gene. CDR3: CASIQHAVGYNEQFF. CDR3 bases: TGTGCCAGCATCCAACACGCGGTGGGCTACAATGAGCAGTTCTTC.

This clonotype was counted at least ten times. CDR3 residues: CASSQDGQPQHF. The CDR3 region has the DNA TGCGCCAGCAGCCAAGACGGCCAGCCCCAGCATTTT. The chain uses TRBV4-1 and TRBJ1-5; D unresolved. This CDR3 has 12 residues. Germline CDR1 is MGHRA and CDR2 is YSYEKL. V lost 0 bases to trimming and J lost 7 bases, with 4 bases between them.

This clonotype came up many times. The rearrangement links TRBV6-1 to TRBJ2-5, with D unclear. Trimming took off 4 bases at V and 2 bases at J, with 11 bases between the two ends. Germline CDR1 and CDR2: MNHNS and SASEGT. CDR3 length equals 14 residues. This CDR3 is CASSVFQAQETQYF. The CDR3 DNA follows: TGTGCCAGCAGTGTATTCCAGGCGCAAGAGACCCAGTACTTC.

This clonotype turned up a few times. This rearrangement joins TRBV11-2 to TRBJ1-6; D unresolved. Trimming removed 5 bases from V and 9 bases from J, with 11 bases in between. The CDR3 totals 13 residues. Looked up from germline, CDR1 is SGHAT and CDR2 is FQNNGV. CDR3 coding DNA: TGTGCCAGCAGCCACCCGACCTTTTCACCCCTCCACTTT. Its translation: CASSHPTFSPLHF.

On this clonotype itself: A single base separates this from a much larger clone, so it may be a read error. J is TRBJ2-5 and V is TRBV14; TRBD2 matches at 12 bases. The CDR3 has 16 residues. Per germline, CDR1 SGHDN and CDR2 FVKESK. The CDR3 DNA follows: TGTGCCAGCAGCCCCGGACTAGCGGGACGTAAAGAGAACCAGTACTTC. It specifies CASSPGLAGRKENQYF.

This clonotype occurred a few times. The gene calls are TRBV2 and TRBJ1-2; weak D call: TRBD1 (6 bases). This CDR3 is built from 14 residues. Per germline, CDR1 SNHLY and CDR2 FYNNEI. The V gene lost 6 bases and the J gene lost 2 bases, with 13 bases spanning the gap. The CDR3 reads CASSADSRNYGYTF. The CDR3 DNA reads TGTGCCAGCAGCGCGGACAGCCGAAACTATGGCTACACCTTC.

This clonotype was recorded many times. The V call is TRBV27, the J call TRBJ2-5; D unresolved. Trimming shortened V by 0 bases and J by 5 bases, and 16 bases separated the two germline ends. The germline gives CDR1 MNHEY, CDR2 SMNVEV (reference sequence). This CDR3 has 16 residues. CDR3 nucleotides: TGTGCCAGCAGTTTATCGTGGGCAGCCGCCTGGGAGACCCAGTACTTC. This encodes CASSLSWAAAWETQYF.

In this sample, this clonotype turned up many times. The rearrangement uses TRBV20-1 and TRBJ2-7, with D possibly matching TRBD1 (6 bases). Trimming took 7 bases from V and 2 from J, leaving 12 bases between them. Germline-derived CDR1 and CDR2 are DFQATT and SNEGSKA (reference sequence). CDR3 length: 12 residues. The CDR3 reads CSVEGGPYEQYF. In DNA, the CDR3 is TGCAGTGTCGAAGGGGGTCCCTACGAGCAGTACTTC.

The chain uses TRBV2 and TRBJ2-3; weak D call: TRBD2 (5 bases). The CDR3 loop spans 14 amino acids. V was shortened by 8 bases and J by 5 bases, with 17 bases between the two germline ends. Germline CDR1 reads SNHLY; CDR2 reads FYNNEI. The CDR3: CASGEGSAGDTQYF. In DNA form, the CDR3 reads TGTGCCAGCGGAGAGGGCAGCGCCGGAGATACGCAGTATTTT.

This clonotype came up many times. The V and J genes are TRBV6-1 and TRBJ1-1; TRBD1 is a possible D gene (5 bases). V was shortened by 6 bases and J by 0 bases, with 17 bases between the two germline ends. The CDR3 has 16 amino acids. Germline V CDR1 and CDR2: MNHNS, SASEGT. Here the CDR3 DNA reads TGTGCCAGCAGCCCCAGAGGGGCAGCATTGAACACTGAAGCTTTCTTT. It encodes CASSPRGAALNTEAFF.

This clonotype was observed at least ten times. V is TRBV2 and J is TRBJ2-5, with a tentative D call TRBD1 (6 bases). The V end lost 7 bases, the J end lost 5 bases, and 20 bases lay between the germline ends. This CDR3 spans 15 amino acids. The germline gives CDR1 SNHLY, CDR2 FYNNEI. The CDR3 DNA sequence: TGTGCCAGCAAGGGGGTCGCGCCGGCTGGGGAGACCCAGTACTTC. This codes for CASKGVAPAGETQYF.

A note on this clonotype: One end of the junction does not line up with germline, which may come from a read error. The genes are TRBV28 and TRBJ1-2; no clear D gene. Germline assignment: CDR1 MDHEN and CDR2 SYDVKM. The CDR3 is 15 residues long. CDR3 in amino acids: CASSQVSPSKYDYTF. The DNA for the CDR3 is TGTGCCAGCAGCCAAGTTTCACCAAGCAAATATGACTACACCTTC.

This clonotype was recorded at least ten times. The genes are TRBV14 and TRBJ2-1; 9 bases map to TRBD1. Germline CDR1 and CDR2: SGHDN and FVKESK. Trimming at V came to 4 bases and at J to 5 bases, leaving 9 bases not matched to a gene. The CDR3 extends over 16 amino acids. The CDR3 loop is CASSPRPGQGNNEQFF. The CDR3 DNA follows: TGTGCCAGCAGCCCCCGTCCGGGACAGGGTAACAATGAGCAGTTCTTC. The full variable domain, completed using reference TRBV14 and TRBJ2-1, is EAGVTQFPSHSVIEKGQTVTLRCDPISGHDNLYWYRRVMGKEIKFLLHFVKESKQDESGMPNNRFLAERTGGTYSTLKVQPAELEDSGVYFCASSPRPGQGNNEQFFGPGTRLTVL.

In regard to this clonotype: This clone may be a read error of a much larger clone one base away. This chain uses TRBV6-1 with TRBJ2-3; D is ambiguous. Germline-derived CDR1 and CDR2 are MNHNS and SASEGT. The CDR3 totals 12 residues. The CDR3: CASGPARFTRYF. The CDR3 nucleotides read TGTGCCAGCGGACCCGCCAGGTTTACGCGGTATTTT.

This clonotype was recorded many times. This sequence joins TRBV20-1 and TRBJ2-5; 7 bases fit TRBD1. This CDR3 region has 15 residues. V lost 6 bases and J lost 2; bases outside the gene matches: 12. Germline lookup yields CDR1 DFQATT and CDR2 SNEGSKA (reference sequence). This CDR3 is CSARNRGRGQETQYF. The CDR3 DNA sequence: TGCAGTGCGAGAAACAGGGGAAGGGGACAAGAGACCCAGTACTTC.

For this clonotype: A much larger clonotype is one base distant, so this may be a read error. V is TRBV20-1 and J is TRBJ2-5; 8 bases are a match to TRBD2. V lost 7 bases to trimming and J lost 2 bases; unmatched junction nucleotides: 6. The CDR3 has 13 amino acids. Germline values: CDR1 DFQATT, CDR2 SNEGSKA (reference sequence). CDR3 sequence: CSVSGDFQETQYF. The DNA for the CDR3 is TGCAGTGTTAGCGGGGATTTTCAAGAGACCCAGTACTTC.